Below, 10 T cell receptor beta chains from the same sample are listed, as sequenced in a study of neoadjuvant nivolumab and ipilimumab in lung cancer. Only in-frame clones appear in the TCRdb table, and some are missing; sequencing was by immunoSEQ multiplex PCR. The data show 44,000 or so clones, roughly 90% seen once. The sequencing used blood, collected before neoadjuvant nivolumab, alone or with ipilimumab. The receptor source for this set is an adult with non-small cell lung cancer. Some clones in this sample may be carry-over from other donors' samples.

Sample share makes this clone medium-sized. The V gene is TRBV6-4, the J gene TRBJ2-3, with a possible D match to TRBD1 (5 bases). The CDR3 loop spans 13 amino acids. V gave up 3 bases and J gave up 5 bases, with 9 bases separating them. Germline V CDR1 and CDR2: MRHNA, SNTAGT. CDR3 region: CASSEGAKDTQYF. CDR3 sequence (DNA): TGTGCCAGCAGTGAAGGGGCTAAAGATACGCAGTATTTT.

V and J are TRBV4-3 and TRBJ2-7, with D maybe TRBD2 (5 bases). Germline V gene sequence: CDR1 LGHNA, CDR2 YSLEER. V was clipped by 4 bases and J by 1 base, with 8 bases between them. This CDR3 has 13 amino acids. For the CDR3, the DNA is TGCGCCAGCAGCCCAAGGAGGTCCTACGAGCAGTACTTC. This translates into CASSPRRSYEQYF.

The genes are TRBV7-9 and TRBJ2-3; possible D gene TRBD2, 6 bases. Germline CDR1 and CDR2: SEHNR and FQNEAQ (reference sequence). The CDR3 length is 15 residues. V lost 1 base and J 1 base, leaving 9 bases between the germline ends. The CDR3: CASSLGGLGTDTQYF. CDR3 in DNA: TGTGCCAGCAGCTTAGGGGGACTTGGCACAGATACGCAGTATTTT.

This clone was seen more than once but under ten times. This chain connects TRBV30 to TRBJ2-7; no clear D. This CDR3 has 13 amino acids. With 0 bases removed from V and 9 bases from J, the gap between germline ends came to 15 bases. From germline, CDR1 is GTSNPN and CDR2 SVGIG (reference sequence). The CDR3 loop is CAWSVLRQAGQYF. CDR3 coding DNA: TGTGCCTGGAGTGTACTTCGGCAGGCTGGGCAGTACTTC.

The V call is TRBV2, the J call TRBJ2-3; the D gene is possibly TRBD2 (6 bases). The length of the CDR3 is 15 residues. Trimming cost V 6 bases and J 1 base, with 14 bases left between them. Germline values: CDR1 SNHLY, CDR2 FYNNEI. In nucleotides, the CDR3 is TGTGCCAGCAGCCGTTGGGACTCTCGCACAGATACGCAGTATTTT. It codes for CASSRWDSRTDTQYF.

Written as DNA, the CDR3 is TGTGCCAGCAGCGCTACTTGGTACAATGAGCAGTTCTTC. Translated, it gives CASSATWYNEQFF. The rearrangement links TRBV9 to TRBJ2-1, with unresolved D. The germline V and J ends were trimmed by 3 bases and 4 bases, with 8 bases remaining between them. The CDR3 has 13 residues. CDR1 and CDR2 from the germline V gene are SGDLS and YYNGEE.

Here the CDR3 reads CASSPGQGTYGYTF. The CDR3, as DNA: TGCGCCAGCAGCCCCGGACAGGGGACCTATGGCTACACCTTC. The V call is TRBV5-1, the J call TRBJ1-2; 9 nucleotides align to TRBD1. The CDR3 runs 14 residues. J was trimmed by 4 bases and V by 4 bases; bases with no gene match: 5. CDR1 and CDR2 from the germline V gene are SGHRS and YFSETQ.

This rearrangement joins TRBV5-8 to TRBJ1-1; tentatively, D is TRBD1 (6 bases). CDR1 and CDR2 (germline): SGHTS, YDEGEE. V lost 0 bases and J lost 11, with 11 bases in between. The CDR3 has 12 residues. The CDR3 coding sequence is TGTGCCAGCAGCTTGGTTACAGGGACGGCTTTCTTT. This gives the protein CASSLVTGTAFF.

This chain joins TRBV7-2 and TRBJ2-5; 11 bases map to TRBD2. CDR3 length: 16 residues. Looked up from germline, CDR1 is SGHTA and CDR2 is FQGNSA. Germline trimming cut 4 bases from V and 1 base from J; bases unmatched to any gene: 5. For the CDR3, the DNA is TGTGCCAGCAGCTCGAGGGGACTAGCGGCCCAAGAGACCCAGTACTTC. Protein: CASSSRGLAAQETQYF.

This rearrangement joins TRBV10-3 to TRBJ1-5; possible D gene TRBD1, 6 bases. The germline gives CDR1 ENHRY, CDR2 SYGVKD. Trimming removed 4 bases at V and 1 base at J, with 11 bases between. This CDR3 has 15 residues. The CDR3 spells CAISAAGDSNQPQHF. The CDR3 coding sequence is TGTGCCATCAGTGCAGCAGGGGACAGCAATCAGCCCCAGCATTTT.